The sequence of this T cell receptor beta chain was determined in a study of blood T cell repertoires in COVID-19 (dated by TCRdb to 2018 to 2021). In terms of the full investigation: Samples from collaborators originated in the United States, Italy and Spain and spanned both the acute and convalescent phases of COVID-19. The prospective study material was composed of cDNA or gDNA derived from T cells, B-cell-depleted T cells, or PBMCs. The dataset comprised deeply sampled blood TCRbeta repertoires from subjects exposed to, actively infected with, or recovered from COVID-19. A freely available public database, intended as a resource for researchers studying the immune response to SARS-CoV-2, is where the repertoires were released. Samples were obtained from the ongoing ImmuneRACE study (first 160 participants) and from over a thousand subjects provided by 6 global collaborators. A de-identified subject ID, COVID-19 status, age in years and sex were almost always included in the sample metadata. Where available, HLA class I and class II types were taken from metadata supplied by the sample provider and were not determined by assay-based typing.

The immunoSEQ Assay, a bias-controlled multiplex PCR, was used to amplify TCRbeta CDR3 regions from genomic DNA. The study's own analysis went as follows. The number of nucleated cells in each sample was estimated by amplification of reference gene primers within the assay. Sequence reads were collapsed and filtered to measure the absolute abundance of every unique TCRbeta CDR3 rearrangement. Productive Simpson clonality was computed per sample as the square root of Simpson's diversity index over productive rearrangements. TCRdb obtained this table from immuneACCESS and retained in-frame rearrangements with V and J assigned. These tables miss some clones; where compared with another copy, unresolved V genes account for less than half of the shortfall, and the remainder is unexplained. That table gives V, J and clone size, and the DNA gave D and trimming. For this sample there are about 230,000 clones; more than 65% appear just once. Of the sample, 2% to 2.5% falls within the top ten clones.

As encoded in the germline V gene (reference sequence), CDR1 is SGHNT while CDR2 is YYREEE. V gives up 0 bases and J gives up 6 bases, and the segment between their germline ends measures 9 bases. The CDR3, from cysteine to phenylalanine, totals 14 residues. Only the CDR3 DNA is retained, 42 bases long and in frame from the first base. Worth noting for this clone: Its antigen specificity is not known. There are no base qualities to consult, and no much larger clone falls within one base.

Samples from volunteer blood donors who had recovered from COVID-19 were contributed by a second Seattle source. The collaborating institutions used their own protocols to collect whole blood in K2EDTA tubes. For TCRbeta analysis, collaborators shipped samples as frozen whole blood, isolated PBMCs, or DNA extracted from either of those sample types. General conclusions and limits of the study: How much clinical and demographic metadata was included differed by source and by participant, and the metadata was provided uncurated.

The material sequenced was peripheral blood. The chain links TRBV5-4 with TRBJ2-2, with the D gene call left open. The TCR sequence derives from a man aged 35 to 55 who had recovered from COVID-19. The DNA sequence is given as TGTGCCAGCAGCTTGGACTCCTCCGCCGGGGAGCTGTTTTTT. The encoded protein is CASSLDSSAGELFF.